This T cell receptor beta chain was identified during a study of T cells after yellow fever vaccination. MiXCR, applied by TCRdb to the 5' RACE reads, yields one record per CDR3 protein. The sample lists some 160,000 distinct CDR3 sequences, about a tenth seen once, with roughly a third in the top ten. The ends lost 2 bases at V and 2 bases at J; junction bases unmatched: 5. The germline V gene has CDR1 SQVTM and CDR2 ANQGSEA. The CDR3 runs 15 residues. This clonotype was seen a handful of times. V usage is TRBV29-1 and J usage is TRBJ2-3; 9 positions match TRBD1. The sample here was CD8+ T cells sorted from PBMCs, taken 45 days after the yellow fever booster vaccination. This TCR came from a young man who received the YFV17D yellow fever vaccine. The CDR3: CSVEKGTGHTDTQYF. In nucleotides, the CDR3 is TGCAGCGTTGAAAAGGGGACAGGGCACACAGATACGCAGTATTTT.